What follows are 23 T cell receptor beta chains derived from one specimen sequenced in a study of blood T cell repertoires in COVID-19. Profiled with immunoSEQ multiplex PCR; TCRdb holds only in-frame clones, not every one. The sample holds roughly 140,000 clones, over 75% seen once. Sequencing used peripheral blood. All receptors come from a woman in her fifties or sixties with acute or convalescent COVID-19.

V and J are TRBV5-1 and TRBJ2-5, with a possible D match to TRBD2 (6 bases). Germline V CDR1 and CDR2: SGHRS, YFSETQ. This CDR3 comprises 14 residues. V lost 6 bases and J lost 2, with 14 bases in between. The CDR3 DNA reads as TGCGCCAGCACGAAGGGAGGACGGCAAGAGACCCAGTACTTC. Translating gives CASTKGGRQETQYF.

The chain uses TRBV4-1 and TRBJ2-7, with 9 bases fitting TRBD1. Unmatched junction bases numbered 11, after V lost 3 bases and J lost 2 bases. Germline CDR1 is MGHRA and CDR2 is YSYEKL. CDR3 size: 17 residues. The CDR3 region has the DNA TGCGCCAGCAGCCAGCCCGGGACAGGGATTGGTACCTACGAGCAGTACTTC. This gives the protein CASSQPGTGIGTYEQYF.

The chain recombines TRBV2 with TRBJ2-7; 10 nucleotides line up with TRBD2. CDR1 SNHLY and CDR2 FYNNEI come from the germline V gene. CDR3 length: 14 residues. Trimming removed 6 bases from V and 5 bases from J; junction bases left unmatched: 7. The CDR3 loop reads CASSRLAGAHEQYF. The CDR3 coding sequence is TGTGCCAGCAGCCGGCTAGCGGGAGCCCACGAGCAGTACTTC.

The chain links TRBV9 to TRBJ2-5, with 9 bases fitting TRBD2. V gave up 0 bases and J gave up 1 base; unmatched junction bases: 1. Germline CDR1 is SGDLS and CDR2 is YYNGEE. CDR3 length: 15 amino acids. CDR3 protein: CASSVGGRAQETQYF. The CDR3 bases are TGTGCCAGCAGCGTAGGCGGGAGGGCCCAAGAGACCCAGTACTTC. Full variable domain (remainder filled in from reference TRBV9 and TRBJ2-5): DSGVTQTPKHLITATGQRVTLRCSPRSGDLSVYWYQQSLDQGLQFLIQYYNGEERAKGNILERFSAQQFPDLHSELNLSSLELGDSALYFCASSVGGRAQETQYFGPGTRLLVL.

The V gene is TRBV6-5, the J gene TRBJ1-1; possibly TRBD1 for D (6 bases). The V gene lost 4 bases and the J gene lost 2 bases, with 11 bases spanning the gap. Germline V CDR1 and CDR2: MNHEY, SVGAGI. The CDR3 extends over 14 amino acids. CDR3 loop: CASSSGQFNTEAFF. DNA of the CDR3: TGTGCCAGCAGTTCCGGACAGTTTAACACTGAAGCTTTCTTT.

This clone has only one observation. The chain employs TRBV25-1 and TRBJ1-6, with 8 bases aligning to TRBD1. Trimming removed 0 bases from V and 10 bases from J; junction bases left unmatched: 5. Germline-derived CDR1 and CDR2 are MGHDK and SYGVNS. The CDR3 has 15 residues. CDR3: CASSEYNRGVSPLHF. CDR3 bases: TGTGCCAGCAGTGAATACAACAGGGGGGTCTCACCCCTCCACTTT.

The chain has TRBV5-6 and TRBJ2-1, with TRBD2 matching 10 bases. The junction had 7 bases not matched to a gene; V was cut back by 4 bases and J by 6 bases. Germline lookup yields CDR1 SGHDT and CDR2 YYEEEE. The CDR3 has 15 amino acids. This CDR3 is CASSHYSGGPNEQFF. The DNA of the CDR3 is TGTGCCAGCAGCCACTATAGCGGGGGGCCCAATGAGCAGTTCTTC.

The chain employs TRBV18 and TRBJ1-1; 9 bases match TRBD1. The V segment lost 6 bases and the J segment 9 bases; nucleotides outside the gene matches: 2. CDR3 length equals 11 residues. Germline V gene data show CDR1 as KGHSH and CDR2 as LQKENI. The CDR3 sequence: CASSTGGQAFF. The CDR3 bases are TGTGCCAGCTCTACAGGGGGCCAAGCTTTCTTT. Drawing the rest from reference TRBV18 and TRBJ1-1, the complete variable domain is NAGVMQNPRHLVRRRGQEARLRCSPMKGHSHVYWYRQLPEEGLKFMVYLQKENIIDESGMPKERFSAEFPKEGPSILRIQQVVRGDSAAYFCASSTGGQAFFGQGTRLTVV.

In DNA, the CDR3 is TGTGCCAGCAGTTTTACAGGGGGGGTAGCTTTCTTT. This gives the protein CASSFTGGVAFF. The J gene is TRBJ1-1, the V gene TRBV27, with 8 bases aligning to TRBD1. CDR3 length: 12 amino acids. V shed 3 bases, J shed 10 bases, and the junction held 4 bases outside the gene matches. Germline CDR1 is MNHEY and CDR2 is SMNVEV (reference sequence).

The J gene is TRBJ2-7, the V gene TRBV7-8, with D maybe TRBD1 (6 bases). Germline-derived CDR1 and CDR2 are SGHVS and FQNEAQ. Trimming took off 5 bases at V and 3 bases at J, with 11 bases between the two ends. The CDR3 extends over 13 amino acids. The CDR3 loop is CASSPDRNYEQYF. In nucleotides, the CDR3 is TGTGCCAGCAGCCCCGACAGGAACTACGAGCAGTACTTC.

The chain links TRBV19 to TRBJ1-2; perhaps TRBD1 as D (5 bases). Trimming cost V 9 bases and J 8 bases, with 13 bases left between them. CDR3 size: 11 residues. The V gene's germline CDR1 is LNHDA and CDR2 SQIVND (reference sequence). The CDR3 spells CARWRGWGYTF. The DNA of the CDR3 is TGTGCCAGATGGAGGGGATGGGGCTACACCTTC.

The V gene is TRBV7-2, the J gene TRBJ2-3; D remains ambiguous. CDR1 SGHTA and CDR2 FQGNSA come from the germline V gene. The CDR3 length is 13 residues. The V end was cut by 1 base, the J end by 3 bases, with 5 bases between. The CDR3 sequence is CASSLERTDTQYF. DNA for the CDR3: TGTGCCAGCAGCTTAGAGAGGACAGATACGCAGTATTTT.

The genes are TRBV19 and TRBJ1-3; 8 positions match TRBD1. Germline CDR1 reads LNHDA; CDR2 reads SQIVND (reference sequence). The CDR3 extends over 14 amino acids. V was pared by 3 bases and J by 4 bases, with 2 bases of the junction left unmatched. The DNA of the CDR3 is TGTGCCAGTAGTATGGGACAGGACGGAAACACCATATATTTT. Translating it yields CASSMGQDGNTIYF.

The chain recombines TRBV24-1 with TRBJ2-1, with 8 bases identical to TRBD2. Germline-derived CDR1 and CDR2 are KGHDR and SFDVKD. Losses at the gene ends were 3 bases for V and 4 bases for J; bases not matched to a gene: 4. The CDR3 totals 15 residues. As DNA, the CDR3 is TGTGCCACCAGTGATCGGGAGGGTTCTTACAATGAGCAGTTCTTC. As protein: CATSDREGSYNEQFF.

The chain employs TRBV5-5 and TRBJ1-1; the D is unclear. This CDR3 contains 14 residues. Germline CDR1 SGHKS, CDR2 YYEKEE (reference sequence). Trimming stripped 5 bases from V and 4 bases from J, with 15 bases between. Here the CDR3 DNA reads TGTGCCAGCAGATCACTAGGCCCTGCCACTGAAGCTTTCTTT. Protein: CASRSLGPATEAFF.

This sequence joins TRBV24-1 and TRBJ1-1; D gene ambiguous. Germline assignment: CDR1 KGHDR and CDR2 SFDVKD. The V end lost 0 bases, the J end lost 9 bases, and 7 bases lay between the germline ends. The CDR3 is made up of 12 amino acids. This CDR3 reads CATSDLTEKAFF. CDR3 in DNA: TGTGCCACCAGTGATTTGACAGAAAAAGCTTTCTTT.

The gene calls are TRBV4-1 and TRBJ2-3; weak D call: TRBD2 (6 bases). Trimming took off 0 bases at V and 6 bases at J, with 7 bases between the two ends. Looked up from germline, CDR1 is MGHRA and CDR2 is YSYEKL. This CDR3 contains 13 residues. The CDR3 coding sequence is TGCGCCAGCAGCCAAGATCGGGGGGATACGCAGTATTTT. This translates into CASSQDRGDTQYF.

The chain uses TRBV29-1 and TRBJ1-5; 8 bases align to TRBD1. Germline V gene data show CDR1 as SQVTM and CDR2 as ANQGSEA. The CDR3 runs to 13 residues. The junction had 2 bases not matched to a gene; V was cut back by 5 bases and J by 2 bases. The CDR3 sequence: CSVPGQGNQPQHF. CDR3 nucleotide sequence: TGCAGCGTTCCGGGACAGGGCAATCAGCCCCAGCATTTT.

The chain's CDR3 is CASSTGAGGKNEQFF. DNA of the CDR3: TGTGCCAGCAGTACTGGTGCGGGAGGGAAAAATGAGCAGTTCTTC. The rearrangement links TRBV6-5 to TRBJ2-1, with TRBD2 identical over 9 bases. The J segment lost 7 bases and the V segment lost 5 bases, leaving 9 bases of the junction unmatched. The CDR3 is 15 residues long. CDR1 and CDR2 from the germline V gene are MNHEY and SVGAGI.

V and J are TRBV30 and TRBJ2-3, with 8 bases lining up with TRBD1. Germline V gene data show CDR1 as GTSNPN and CDR2 as SVGIG (reference sequence). The CDR3 covers 13 residues. The V and J ends lost 4 bases and 6 bases, in that order; junction bases with no gene match: 6. DNA for the CDR3: TGTGCCTGGACCACAGGGGGACGTGATACGCAGTATTTT. It specifies CAWTTGGRDTQYF.

The chain carries TRBV6-2 or TRBV6-3 and TRBJ2-3; no firm D call. Per germline, CDR1 MNHEY and CDR2 SVGEGT. The CDR3 consists of 12 residues. V lost 4 bases to trimming and J lost 0 bases, with 2 bases between them. CDR3 sequence reads: CASSSSTDTQYF. The CDR3 DNA reads TGTGCCAGCAGTTCAAGCACAGATACGCAGTATTTT.

This clone was detected only a few times. The gene calls are TRBV29-1 and TRBJ1-4; 7 bases align to TRBD1. This CDR3 has 13 residues. V dropped 4 bases and J dropped 5; count of bases not matched to a gene: 4. In germline, CDR1 is SQVTM, CDR2 ANQGSEA. CDR3 DNA: TGCAGCGTTGGAGGGACAGCGAATGAAAAACTGTTTTTT. Protein product: CSVGGTANEKLFF.

The chain has TRBV11-2 and TRBJ2-3; no reliable D call. Germline-derived CDR1 and CDR2 are SGHAT and FQNNGV. This CDR3 spans 14 amino acids. V lost 0 bases, J lost 4 bases, and 8 bases lay in between. The CDR3 region has the DNA TGTGCCAGCAGCTTAGATTACGCGGCAGATACGCAGTATTTT. Translating it yields CASSLDYAADTQYF.